The subject of this entry is one T cell receptor beta chain. Cohorts were determined from participant-reported clinical history. This entry is derived from a study of blood T cell repertoires in COVID-19. Method: immunoSEQ multiplex PCR; TCRdb's copy keeps in-frame clones and lacks some. The table records roughly 240,000 clones, 83% of them present only once. V shed 4 bases and J shed 3 bases, with 13 bases lying between them. The length of the CDR3 is 14 residues. Germline-derived CDR1 and CDR2 are SGHKS and YYEKEE (reference sequence). The chain recombines TRBV5-5 with TRBJ1-1, with a possible D match to TRBD1 (5 bases). This clonotype originated in a woman in her forties who had been exposed to COVID-19. The source material was PBMCs or T cells enriched from blood (not recorded which). This chain's CDR3 is CASSRTGGDTEAFF. The CDR3 bases are TGTGCCAGCAGCAGGACTGGGGGGGACACTGAAGCTTTCTTT.